This T cell receptor beta chain is drawn from a study of blood T cell repertoires in COVID-19. This CDR3 comprises 17 residues. V trimming: 3 bases; J trimming: 4 bases; junction bases outside the gene matches: 10. Germline V CDR1 and CDR2: MNHNS, SASEGT. This table comes from immunoSEQ multiplex PCR, and its TCRdb copy is limited to in-frame clones, with some not included. Of some 220,000 clones detected, roughly 80% appear once; the ten largest clones hold around 2%. This clone occurred once. This chain links TRBV6-1 with TRBJ2-3, with 10 positions matching TRBD2. Sequencing input: peripheral blood. This sequence originates from a woman aged 55-70 years with acute or convalescent COVID-19. CDR3 nucleotide sequence: TGTGCCAGCAGTGACGGGGACAGCGGGGGGGTATCAGATACGCAGTATTTT. It translates to CASSDGDSGGVSDTQYF.